The rows below give T cell receptor beta chains drawn from one sample of a study of T cell responses to AZD1222 COVID-19 vaccine. Method: immunoSEQ multiplex PCR; TCRdb's copy keeps in-frame clones and lacks some. The sample has about 120,000 clones, roughly nine tenths seen once. The input for sequencing was peripheral blood, taken on day 0 of AZD1222 vaccination. Receptors were obtained from an adult in good health. The CDR3 runs from the conserved cysteine through the conserved F or W. A D gene is named only where the DNA matches it firmly. Part of the rows lack a size; the others show once, few, many or a class for expanded clones.

j_call | v_call | clone_size | d_call | cdr3_aa | cdr3_nt
TRBJ1-4 | TRBV23-1 | - | - | CASSHLKDATNEKLFF | TGCGCCAGCAGTCACCTCAAGGATGCAACTAATGAAAAACTGTTTTTT
TRBJ1-1 | TRBV30 | - | - | CAWSVAENTEAFF | TGTGCCTGGAGTGTGGCGGAGAACACTGAAGCTTTCTTT
TRBJ2-2 | TRBV5-6 | once | - | CASSLLDRFYTGELFF | TGTGCCAGCAGTTTGCTCGACAGGTTTTACACCGGGGAGCTGTTTTTT
TRBJ2-7 | TRBV29-1 | - | - | CSVGPGSSSYEQYF | TGCAGCGTAGGCCCGGGATCTAGCTCCTACGAGCAGTACTTC
TRBJ2-5 | TRBV7-9 | - | TRBD2 | CASSSRGSRGGKETQYF | TGTGCCAGCAGCTCCCGGGGGAGCCGGGGGGGCAAAGAGACCCAGTACTTC
TRBJ2-7 | TRBV6-5 | - | TRBD1 | CASSSRHSGGAGEQYF | TGTGCCAGCAGTTCGCGACACTCAGGGGGCGCGGGGGAGCAGTACTTC
TRBJ2-4 | TRBV2 | - | - | CASSDIIAKNIQYF | TGTGCCAGCAGTGATATAATAGCCAAAAACATTCAGTACTTC
TRBJ1-1 | TRBV28 | - | TRBD1 | CASPDRGLGNTEAFF | TGTGCCAGTCCGGACAGGGGGCTAGGGAACACTGAAGCTTTCTTT
TRBJ1-4 | TRBV6-5 | - | TRBD1 | CASSTQTGQNEKLFF | TGTGCCAGCAGCACCCAGACAGGGCAAAATGAAAAACTGTTTTTT
TRBJ1-4 | TRBV7-9 | - | - | CASSLIGTTTNEKLFF | TGTGCCAGCAGCCTCATAGGGACAACAACTAATGAAAAACTGTTTTTT
TRBJ1-4 | TRBV4-1 | once | - | CASSQEFGGTNEKLFF | TGCGCCAGCAGCCAAGAATTTGGCGGAACTAATGAAAAACTGTTTTTT
TRBJ2-7 | TRBV11-1 | - | TRBD2 | CASTQTSGGLYEQYF | TGTGCCAGCACCCAAACTAGCGGGGGACTCTACGAGCAGTACTTC
TRBJ2-6 | TRBV5-6 | once | TRBD1 | CASSLLQGASSGANVLTF | TGTGCCAGCAGCCTACTACAGGGGGCTTCATCTGGGGCCAACGTCCTGACTTTC
TRBJ2-2 | TRBV6-5 | - | - | CASMAGNTGELFF | TGTGCCAGCATGGCAGGGAACACCGGGGAGCTGTTTTTT
TRBJ1-3 | TRBV5-1 | - | TRBD1 | CASSLGPTGAGNTIYF | TGCGCCAGCAGCTTGGGACCCACAGGGGCTGGAAACACCATATATTTT
TRBJ2-7 | TRBV27 | - | TRBD2 | CASSSKGQWGGSYEQYF | TGTGCCAGCAGTTCTAAGGGCCAGTGGGGGGGCTCCTACGAGCAGTACTTC
TRBJ1-5 | TRBV4-1 | once | - | CASSQELSGASNQPQHF | TGCGCCAGCAGCCAAGAGCTCAGCGGGGCTTCCAATCAGCCCCAGCATTTT
TRBJ2-7 | TRBV7-8 | - | TRBD2 | CASSLIGAGGPGEQYF | TGTGCCAGCAGCTTAATCGGCGCGGGGGGGCCGGGGGAGCAGTACTTC
TRBJ1-2 | TRBV5-4 | - | TRBD1 | CASSNGLTGKGGYTF | TGTGCCAGCAGCAATGGTTTGACAGGGAAGGGTGGCTACACCTTC